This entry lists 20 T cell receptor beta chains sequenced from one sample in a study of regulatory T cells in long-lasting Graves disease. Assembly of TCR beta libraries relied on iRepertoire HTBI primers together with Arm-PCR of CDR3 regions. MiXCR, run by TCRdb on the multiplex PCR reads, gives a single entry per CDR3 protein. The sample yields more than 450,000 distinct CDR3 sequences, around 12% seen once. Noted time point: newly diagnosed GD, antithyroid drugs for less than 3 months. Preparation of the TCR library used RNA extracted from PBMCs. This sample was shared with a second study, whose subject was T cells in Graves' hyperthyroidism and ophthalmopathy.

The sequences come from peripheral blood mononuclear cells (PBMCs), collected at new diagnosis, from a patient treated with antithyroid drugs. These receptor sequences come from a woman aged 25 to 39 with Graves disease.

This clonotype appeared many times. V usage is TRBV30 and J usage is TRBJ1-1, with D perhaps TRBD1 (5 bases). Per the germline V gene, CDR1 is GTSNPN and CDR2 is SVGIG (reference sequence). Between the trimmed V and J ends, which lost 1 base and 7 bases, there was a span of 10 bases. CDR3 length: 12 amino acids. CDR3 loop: CAWSAGPGEAFF. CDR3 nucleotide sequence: TGTGCCTGGAGTGCGGGACCTGGTGAAGCTTTCTTT.

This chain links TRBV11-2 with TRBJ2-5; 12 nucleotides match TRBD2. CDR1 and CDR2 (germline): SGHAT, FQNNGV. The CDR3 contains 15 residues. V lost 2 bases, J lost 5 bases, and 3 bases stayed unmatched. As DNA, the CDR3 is TGTGCCAGCAGCTTACTAGCGGGAGGGTTCGAGACCCAGTACTTC. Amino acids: CASSLLAGGFETQYF.

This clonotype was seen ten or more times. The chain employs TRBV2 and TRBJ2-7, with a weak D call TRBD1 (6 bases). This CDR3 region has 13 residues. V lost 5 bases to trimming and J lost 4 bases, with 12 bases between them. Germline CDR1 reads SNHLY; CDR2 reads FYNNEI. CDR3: CASSPEDSYEQYF. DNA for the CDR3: TGTGCCAGCAGTCCCGAGGACAGTTACGAGCAGTACTTC.

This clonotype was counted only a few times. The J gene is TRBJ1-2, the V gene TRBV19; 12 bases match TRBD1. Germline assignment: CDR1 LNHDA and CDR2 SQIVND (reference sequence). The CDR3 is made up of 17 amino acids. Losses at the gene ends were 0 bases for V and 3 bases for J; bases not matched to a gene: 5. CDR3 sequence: CASSIDRGQGAYYGYTF. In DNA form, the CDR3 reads TGTGCCAGTAGTATAGATCGGGGACAGGGGGCTTACTATGGCTACACCTTC. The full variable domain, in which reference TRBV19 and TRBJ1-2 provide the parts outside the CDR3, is DGGITQSPKYLFRKEGQNVTLSCEQNLNHDAMYWYRQDPGQGLRLIYYSQIVNDFQKGDIAEGYSVSREKKESFPLTVTSAQKNPTAFYLCASSIDRGQGAYYGYTFGSGTRLTVV.

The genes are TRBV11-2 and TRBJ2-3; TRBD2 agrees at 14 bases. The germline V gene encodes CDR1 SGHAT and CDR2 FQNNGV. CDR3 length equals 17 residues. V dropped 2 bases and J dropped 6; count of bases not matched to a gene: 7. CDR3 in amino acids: CASSLLTSGRVADTQYF. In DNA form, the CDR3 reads TGTGCCAGCAGCTTATTGACTAGCGGGAGGGTAGCGGATACGCAGTATTTT.

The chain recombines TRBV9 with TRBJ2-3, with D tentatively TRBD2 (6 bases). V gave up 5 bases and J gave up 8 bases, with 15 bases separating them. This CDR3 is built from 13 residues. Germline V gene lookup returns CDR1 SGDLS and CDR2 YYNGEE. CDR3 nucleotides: TGTGCCAGCAGTTTCACCCGGGAGAGTACGCAGTATTTT. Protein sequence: CASSFTRESTQYF. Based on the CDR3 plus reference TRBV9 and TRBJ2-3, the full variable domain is DSGVTQTPKHLITATGQRVTLRCSPRSGDLSVYWYQQSLDQGLQFLIQYYNGEERAKGNILERFSAQQFPDLHSELNLSSLELGDSALYFCASSFTRESTQYFGPGTRLTVL.

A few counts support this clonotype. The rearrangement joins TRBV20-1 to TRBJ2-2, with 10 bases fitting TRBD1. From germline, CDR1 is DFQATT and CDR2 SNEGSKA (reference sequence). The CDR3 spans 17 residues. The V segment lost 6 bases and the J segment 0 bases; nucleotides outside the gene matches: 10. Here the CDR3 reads CSARDRGFRANTGELFF. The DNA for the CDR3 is TGCAGTGCCCGGGACAGGGGATTTCGGGCGAACACCGGGGAGCTGTTTTTT.

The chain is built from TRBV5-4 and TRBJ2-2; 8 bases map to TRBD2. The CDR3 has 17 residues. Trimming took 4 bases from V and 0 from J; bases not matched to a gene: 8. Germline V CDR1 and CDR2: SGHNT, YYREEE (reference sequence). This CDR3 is CASSPPRLASNTGELFF. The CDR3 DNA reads TGTGCCAGCAGCCCGCCCAGACTAGCGTCGAACACCGGGGAGCTGTTTTTT.

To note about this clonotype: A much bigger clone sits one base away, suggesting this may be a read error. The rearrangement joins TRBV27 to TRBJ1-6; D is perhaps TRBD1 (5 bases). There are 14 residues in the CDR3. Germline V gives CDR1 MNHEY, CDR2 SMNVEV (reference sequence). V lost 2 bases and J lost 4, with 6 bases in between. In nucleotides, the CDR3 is TGTGCCAGCAGTTTAGACAGTTATAATTCACCCCTCCACTTT. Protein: CASSLDSYNSPLHF.

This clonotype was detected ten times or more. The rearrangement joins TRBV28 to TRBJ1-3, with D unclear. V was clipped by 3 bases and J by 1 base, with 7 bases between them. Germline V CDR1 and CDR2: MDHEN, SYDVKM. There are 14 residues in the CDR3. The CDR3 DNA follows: TGTGCCAGCAGTTTTGTGAGGTCTGGAAACACCATATATTTT. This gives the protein CASSFVRSGNTIYF.

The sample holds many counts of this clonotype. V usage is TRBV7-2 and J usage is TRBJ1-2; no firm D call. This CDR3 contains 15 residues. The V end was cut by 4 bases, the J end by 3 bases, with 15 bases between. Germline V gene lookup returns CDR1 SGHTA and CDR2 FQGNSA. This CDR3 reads CASSSPWGGYYGYTF. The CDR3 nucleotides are TGTGCCAGCAGCTCCCCCTGGGGAGGATACTATGGCTACACCTTC.

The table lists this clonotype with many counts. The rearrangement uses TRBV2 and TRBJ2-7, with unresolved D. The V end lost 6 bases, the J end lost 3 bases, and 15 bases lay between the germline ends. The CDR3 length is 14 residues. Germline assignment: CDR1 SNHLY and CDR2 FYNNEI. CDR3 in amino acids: CASRSSWVGYEQYF. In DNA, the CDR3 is TGTGCCAGCAGGTCCTCATGGGTCGGCTACGAGCAGTACTTC.

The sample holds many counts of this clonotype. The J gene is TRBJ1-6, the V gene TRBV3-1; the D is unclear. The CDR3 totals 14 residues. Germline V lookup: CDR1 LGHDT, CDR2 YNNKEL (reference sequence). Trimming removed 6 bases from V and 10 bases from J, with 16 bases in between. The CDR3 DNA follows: TGTGCCAGCAGTCTTTGGGATTGGGGATCACCCCTCCACTTT. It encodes CASSLWDWGSPLHF.

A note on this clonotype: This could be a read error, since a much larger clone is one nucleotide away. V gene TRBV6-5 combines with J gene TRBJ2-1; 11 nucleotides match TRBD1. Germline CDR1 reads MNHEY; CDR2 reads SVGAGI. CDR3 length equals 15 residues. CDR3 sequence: CASSSGTGGNNGQFF. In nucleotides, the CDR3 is TGTGCCAGCAGTTCAGGGACAGGGGGTAACAATGGGCAGTTCTTC.

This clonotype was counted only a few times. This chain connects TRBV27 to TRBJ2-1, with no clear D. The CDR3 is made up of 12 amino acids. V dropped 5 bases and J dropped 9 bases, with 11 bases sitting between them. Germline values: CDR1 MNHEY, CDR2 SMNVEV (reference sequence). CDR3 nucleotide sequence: TGTGCCAGCAGTCTCACAGCTTCTGAGCAGTTCTTC. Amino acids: CASSLTASEQFF.

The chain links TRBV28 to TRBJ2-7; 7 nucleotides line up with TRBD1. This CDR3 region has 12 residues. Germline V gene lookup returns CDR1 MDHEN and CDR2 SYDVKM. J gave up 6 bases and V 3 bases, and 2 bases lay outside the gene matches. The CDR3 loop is CASSLDRPEQYF. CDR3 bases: TGTGCCAGCAGTTTGGACAGGCCCGAGCAGTACTTC.

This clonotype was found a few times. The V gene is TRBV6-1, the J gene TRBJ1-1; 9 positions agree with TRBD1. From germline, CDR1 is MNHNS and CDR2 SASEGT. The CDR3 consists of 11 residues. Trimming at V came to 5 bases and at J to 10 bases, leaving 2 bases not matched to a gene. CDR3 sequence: CASSMGQGAFF. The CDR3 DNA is TGTGCCAGCAGTATGGGACAGGGAGCTTTCTTT.

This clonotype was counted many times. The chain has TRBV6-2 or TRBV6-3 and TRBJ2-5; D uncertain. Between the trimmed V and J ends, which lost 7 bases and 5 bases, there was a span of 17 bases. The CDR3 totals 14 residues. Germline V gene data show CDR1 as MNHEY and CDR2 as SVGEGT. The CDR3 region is CASKIDPYSETQYF. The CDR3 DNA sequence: TGTGCCAGCAAGATTGACCCCTATTCCGAGACCCAGTACTTC.

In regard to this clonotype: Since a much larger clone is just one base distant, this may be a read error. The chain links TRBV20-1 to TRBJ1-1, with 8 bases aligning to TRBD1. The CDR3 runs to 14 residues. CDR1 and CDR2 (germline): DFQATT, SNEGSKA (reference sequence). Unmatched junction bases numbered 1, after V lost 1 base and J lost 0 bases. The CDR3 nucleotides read TGCAGTGCTAGAGGGACAGGGATGAACACTGAAGCTTTCTTT. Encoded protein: CSARGTGMNTEAFF.

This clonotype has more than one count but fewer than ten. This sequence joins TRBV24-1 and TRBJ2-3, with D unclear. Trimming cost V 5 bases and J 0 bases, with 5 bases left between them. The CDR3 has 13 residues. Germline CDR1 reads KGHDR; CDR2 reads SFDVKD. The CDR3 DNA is TGTGCCACCAGTGGGGGTAGCACAGATACGCAGTATTTT. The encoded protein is CATSGGSTDTQYF.